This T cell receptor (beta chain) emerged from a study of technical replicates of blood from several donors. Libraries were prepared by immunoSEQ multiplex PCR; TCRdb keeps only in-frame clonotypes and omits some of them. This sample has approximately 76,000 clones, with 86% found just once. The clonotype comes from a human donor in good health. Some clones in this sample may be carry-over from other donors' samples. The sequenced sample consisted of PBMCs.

CDR3 loop: CASSDSKSRVDSNQPQHF. The CDR3 region has the DNA TGTGCCAGCAGTGACTCGAAGAGCAGGGTCGATAGCAATCAGCCCCAGCATTTT. V gene TRBV6-4 combines with J gene TRBJ1-5, with D maybe TRBD1 (5 bases). Germline CDR1 and CDR2: MRHNA and SNTAGT. With 0 bases removed from V and 0 bases from J, the gap between germline ends came to 15 bases. The CDR3 is 18 amino acids.